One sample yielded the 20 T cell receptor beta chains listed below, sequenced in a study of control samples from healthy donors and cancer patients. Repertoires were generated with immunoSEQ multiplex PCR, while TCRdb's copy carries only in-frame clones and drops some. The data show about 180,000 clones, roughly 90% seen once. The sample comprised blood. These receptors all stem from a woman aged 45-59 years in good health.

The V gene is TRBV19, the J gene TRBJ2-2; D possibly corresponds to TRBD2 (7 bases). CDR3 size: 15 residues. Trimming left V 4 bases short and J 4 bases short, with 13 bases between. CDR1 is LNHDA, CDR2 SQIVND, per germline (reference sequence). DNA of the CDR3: TGTGCCAGTAGTAGGTCGGGGGGCGTCACCGGGGAGCTGTTTTTT. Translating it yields CASSRSGGVTGELFF.

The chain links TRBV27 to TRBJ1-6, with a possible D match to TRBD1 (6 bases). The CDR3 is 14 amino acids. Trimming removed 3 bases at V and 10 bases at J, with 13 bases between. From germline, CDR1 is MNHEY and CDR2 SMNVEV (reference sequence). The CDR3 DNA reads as TGTGCCAGCAGTTTTGAAGGGAGGGGGTCACCCCTCCACTTT. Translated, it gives CASSFEGRGSPLHF.

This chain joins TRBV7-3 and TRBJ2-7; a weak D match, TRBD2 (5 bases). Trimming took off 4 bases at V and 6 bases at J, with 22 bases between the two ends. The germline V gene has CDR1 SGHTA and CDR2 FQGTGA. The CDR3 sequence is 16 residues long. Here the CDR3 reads CASSSMEWVTAGEQYF. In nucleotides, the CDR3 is TGTGCCAGCAGCTCTATGGAATGGGTAACGGCGGGCGAGCAGTACTTC.

CDR3 DNA sequence: TGTGCCAGCTCACGCACGACCCCGGGAGGCTACACCTTC. It codes for CASSRTTPGGYTF. The chain has TRBV18 and TRBJ1-2; D call uncertain. V gave up 4 bases and J gave up 8 bases, with 14 bases separating them. Germline values: CDR1 KGHSH, CDR2 LQKENI. The CDR3 length is 13 residues.

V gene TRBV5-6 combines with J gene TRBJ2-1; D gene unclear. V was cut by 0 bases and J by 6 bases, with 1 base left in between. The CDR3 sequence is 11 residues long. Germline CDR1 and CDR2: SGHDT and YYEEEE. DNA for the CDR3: TGTGCCAGCAGCTTGGCCAATGAGCAGTTCTTC. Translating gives CASSLANEQFF.

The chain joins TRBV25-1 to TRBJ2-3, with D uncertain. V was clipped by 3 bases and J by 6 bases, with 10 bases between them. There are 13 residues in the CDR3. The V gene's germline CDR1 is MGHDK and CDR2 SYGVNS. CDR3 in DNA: TGTGCCAGCAGTGAGGGCAGCAGGGATACGCAGTATTTT. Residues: CASSEGSRDTQYF.

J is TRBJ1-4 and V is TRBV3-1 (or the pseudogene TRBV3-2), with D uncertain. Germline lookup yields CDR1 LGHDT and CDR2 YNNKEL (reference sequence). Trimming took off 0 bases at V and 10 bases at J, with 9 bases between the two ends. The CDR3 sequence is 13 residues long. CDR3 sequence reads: CASSQDPGGKLFF. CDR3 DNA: TGTGCCAGCAGCCAAGACCCGGGTGGAAAACTGTTTTTT.

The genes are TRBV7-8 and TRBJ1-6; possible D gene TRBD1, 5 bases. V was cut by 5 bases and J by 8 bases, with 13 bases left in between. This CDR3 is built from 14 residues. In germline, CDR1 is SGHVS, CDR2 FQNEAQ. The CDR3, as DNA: TGTGCCAGCAGCCCTGGGACGGGGTATTCACCCCTCCACTTT. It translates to CASSPGTGYSPLHF.

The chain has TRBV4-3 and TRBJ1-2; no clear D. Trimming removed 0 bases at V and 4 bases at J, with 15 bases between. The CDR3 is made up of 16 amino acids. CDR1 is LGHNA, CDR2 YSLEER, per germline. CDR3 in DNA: TGCGCCAGCAGCCAAGAACCTCAGGAACCGACCTATGGCTACACCTTC. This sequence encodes CASSQEPQEPTYGYTF.

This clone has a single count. Here the CDR3 reads CASSRPGHQETQYF. DNA for the CDR3: TGTGCCAGCAGTCGCCCAGGACACCAAGAGACCCAGTACTTC. V and J are TRBV6-2 or TRBV6-3 and TRBJ2-5; D remains unclear. V shed 5 bases and J shed 0 bases, with 10 bases lying between them. The germline V gene encodes CDR1 MNHEY and CDR2 SVGEGT. This CDR3 region has 14 residues.

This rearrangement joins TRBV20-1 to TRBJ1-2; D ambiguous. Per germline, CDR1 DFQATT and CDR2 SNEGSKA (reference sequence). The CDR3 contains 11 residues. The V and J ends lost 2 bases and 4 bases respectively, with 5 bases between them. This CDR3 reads CSARPFYGYTF. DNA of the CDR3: TGCAGTGCTAGACCATTCTATGGCTACACCTTC.

The CDR3 reads CASSRDRGLGELFF. Here the CDR3 DNA reads TGCGCCAGCAGCCGGGACAGGGGTCTCGGGGAGCTGTTTTTT. The chain couples TRBV4-3 to TRBJ2-2; 10 bases line up with TRBD1. Trimming at V came to 4 bases and at J to 7 bases, leaving 3 bases not matched to a gene. Germline V gene data show CDR1 as LGHNA and CDR2 as YSLEER. CDR3 length: 14 residues.

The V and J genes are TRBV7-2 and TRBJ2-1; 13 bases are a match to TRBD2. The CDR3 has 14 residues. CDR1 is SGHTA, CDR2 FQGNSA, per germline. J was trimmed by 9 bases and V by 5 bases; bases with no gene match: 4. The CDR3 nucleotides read TGTGCCAGCAGCCCCACTAGCGGGAGGGGTGAGCAGTTCTTC. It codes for CASSPTSGRGEQFF.

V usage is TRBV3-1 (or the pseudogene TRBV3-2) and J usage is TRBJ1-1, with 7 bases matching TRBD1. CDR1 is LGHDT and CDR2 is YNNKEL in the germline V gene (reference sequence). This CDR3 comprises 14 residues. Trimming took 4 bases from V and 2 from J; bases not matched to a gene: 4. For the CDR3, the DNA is TGTGCCAGCAGCCCTCAGGGGGTAAACACTGAAGCTTTCTTT. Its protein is CASSPQGVNTEAFF.

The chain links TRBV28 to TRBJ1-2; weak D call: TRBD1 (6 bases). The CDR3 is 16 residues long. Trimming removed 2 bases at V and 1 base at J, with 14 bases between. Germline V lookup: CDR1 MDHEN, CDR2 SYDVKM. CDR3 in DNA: TGTGCCAGCAGTTTAGGTCAGGGGACCTTTAACTATGGCTACACCTTC. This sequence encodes CASSLGQGTFNYGYTF.

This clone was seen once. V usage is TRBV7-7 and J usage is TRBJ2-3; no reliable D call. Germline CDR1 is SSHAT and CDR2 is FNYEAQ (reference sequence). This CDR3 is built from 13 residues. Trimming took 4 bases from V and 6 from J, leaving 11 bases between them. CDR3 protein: CASSSTITDTQYF. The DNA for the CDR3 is TGTGCCAGCAGCTCCACTATTACCGATACGCAGTATTTT.

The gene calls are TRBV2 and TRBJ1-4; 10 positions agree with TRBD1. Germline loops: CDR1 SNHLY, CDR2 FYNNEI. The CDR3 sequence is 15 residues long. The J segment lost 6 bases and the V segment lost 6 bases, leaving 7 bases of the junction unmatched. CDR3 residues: CASRRRQGAYEKLFF. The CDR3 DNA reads TGTGCCAGCAGACGCAGACAGGGGGCTTATGAAAAACTGTTTTTT.

The CDR3 sequence is CASSATGGEQPQHF. CDR3 sequence (DNA): TGTGCCAGCAGCGCTACAGGGGGCGAACAGCCCCAGCATTTT. This chain uses TRBV9 with TRBJ1-5; the match to TRBD1 covers 9 bases. Per the germline V gene, CDR1 is SGDLS and CDR2 is YYNGEE. This CDR3 has 14 amino acids. J lost 7 bases, V lost 3 bases, and 5 bases had no gene match.

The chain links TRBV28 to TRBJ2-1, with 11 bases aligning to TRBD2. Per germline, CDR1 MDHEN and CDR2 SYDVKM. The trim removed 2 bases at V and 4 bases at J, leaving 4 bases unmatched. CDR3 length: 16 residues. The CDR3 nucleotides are TGTGCCAGCAGTTTACTTACTAGCGGGAGTTACAATGAGCAGTTCTTC. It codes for CASSLLTSGSYNEQFF. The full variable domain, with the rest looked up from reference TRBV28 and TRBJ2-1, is DVKVTQSSRYLVKRTGEKVFLECVQDMDHENMFWYRQDPGLGLRLIYFSYDVKMKEKGDIPEGYSVSREKKERFSLILESASTNQTSMYLCASSLLTSGSYNEQFFGPGTRLTVL.

Written as DNA, the CDR3 is TGTGCCAGCAGCGTAGCTACGAATACAGGAGGAAACACCATATATTTT. Translated, it gives CASSVATNTGGNTIYF. The chain joins TRBV9 to TRBJ1-3; D is possibly TRBD1 (5 bases). The CDR3 length is 16 residues. Trimming removed 0 bases at V and 4 bases at J, with 14 bases between. CDR1 is SGDLS, CDR2 YYNGEE, per germline.